The 18 T cell receptor beta chains given below trace back to one sample, sequenced in a study of shared clonotypes between healthy human individuals. Sequencing used immunoSEQ multiplex PCR; TCRdb keeps in-frame clones, though not all of them. The table includes millions of clones, roughly nine tenths detected once. Sequencing was performed on naive CD4+ T cells sorted from blood. Indicated subset: CD45RA+ positively selected. The receptors stem from a man between 18 and 29 years old in good health.

The V and J genes are TRBV29-1 and TRBJ1-1; D not certain. V lost 2 bases, J lost 0 bases, and 10 bases lay in between. This CDR3 is 14 amino acids long. The germline V gene encodes CDR1 SQVTM and CDR2 ANQGSEA. This CDR3 is CSVELRLLNTEAFF. As DNA, the CDR3 is TGCAGCGTTGAATTACGGCTGTTGAACACTGAAGCTTTCTTT.

The chain carries TRBV29-1 and TRBJ1-2; D perhaps matches TRBD1 (5 bases). Trimming removed 2 bases at V and 6 bases at J, with 10 bases between. Germline-derived CDR1 and CDR2 are SQVTM and ANQGSEA. CDR3 length: 12 residues. The CDR3 DNA follows: TGCAGCGTTGAACCCGGGGCCCATGGCTACACCTTC. This translates into CSVEPGAHGYTF.

The gene calls are TRBV19 and TRBJ2-7; 11 bases are shared with TRBD1. Germline V lookup: CDR1 LNHDA, CDR2 SQIVND (reference sequence). The CDR3 covers 21 residues. Trimming took 4 bases from V and 0 from J; bases not matched to a gene: 20. CDR3 residues: CASSTLVTGTGGHLSSYEQYF. The CDR3 coding sequence is TGTGCCAGTAGTACCCTCGTGACCGGGACAGGGGGTCACCTCAGCTCCTACGAGCAGTACTTC. The full variable domain, with the rest looked up from reference TRBV19 and TRBJ2-7, is DGGITQSPKYLFRKEGQNVTLSCEQNLNHDAMYWYRQDPGQGLRLIYYSQIVNDFQKGDIAEGYSVSREKKESFPLTVTSAQKNPTAFYLCASSTLVTGTGGHLSSYEQYFGPGTRLTVT.

This clone was seen only once. J is TRBJ2-7 and V is TRBV2; 9 bases fit TRBD2. V trimming: 7 bases; J trimming: 3 bases; junction bases outside the gene matches: 7. Germline assignment: CDR1 SNHLY and CDR2 FYNNEI. This CDR3 is 14 amino acids long. CDR3 amino acids: CASNPGGRDYEQYF. The CDR3 DNA sequence: TGTGCCAGCAACCCCGGCGGGAGGGACTACGAGCAGTACTTC.

This clone appeared a single time. DNA of the CDR3: TGTGCCAGCAGCTCAGTGGGCCCCGGTCGAGATACGCAGTATTTT. It encodes CASSSVGPGRDTQYF. The chain uses TRBV25-1 and TRBJ2-3; D uncertain. V lost 6 bases, J lost 5 bases, and 18 bases lay in between. From germline, CDR1 is MGHDK and CDR2 SYGVNS. The length of the CDR3 is 15 residues.

This sequence joins TRBV9 and TRBJ2-5; 8 nucleotides align to TRBD2. V dropped 0 bases and J dropped 1; count of bases not matched to a gene: 8. This CDR3 spans 17 amino acids. Germline V gene lookup returns CDR1 SGDLS and CDR2 YYNGEE. The CDR3 reads CASSVGVSGAGQETQYF. The CDR3, as DNA: TGTGCCAGCAGCGTAGGGGTTAGCGGGGCTGGCCAAGAGACCCAGTACTTC.

The gene calls are TRBV28 and TRBJ2-1; 8 positions match TRBD2. The CDR3 sequence is 15 residues long. Germline V gene lookup returns CDR1 MDHEN and CDR2 SYDVKM. V gave up 8 bases and J gave up 6 bases; unmatched junction bases: 12. The CDR3 here is CASRPGGGPLNEQFF. CDR3 nucleotides: TGTGCCAGCCGCCCCGGCGGGGGGCCCCTCAATGAGCAGTTCTTC.

This sequence joins TRBV7-6 and TRBJ2-1; D may be TRBD2 (6 bases). The CDR3 contains 11 residues. The germline V gene encodes CDR1 SGHVS and CDR2 FNYEAQ. V lost 5 bases to trimming and J lost 10 bases, with 9 bases between them. The CDR3 DNA follows: TGTGCCAGCAGCGTGGGAGGCGAGCAGTTCTTC. This gives the protein CASSVGGEQFF.

In its sample, this clone was seen a few times. The CDR3: CASSERQGYTGELFF. Written as DNA, the CDR3 is TGCGCCAGCAGTGAGCGGCAGGGGTACACCGGGGAGCTGTTTTTT. The chain carries TRBV10-1 and TRBJ2-2; weak D call: TRBD1 (6 bases). Trimming removed 2 bases from V and 3 bases from J, with 10 bases in between. This CDR3 has 15 amino acids. Germline CDR1 reads WNHNN; CDR2 reads SYGVQD (reference sequence).

This chain uses TRBV25-1 with TRBJ1-3; D unresolved. V shed 1 base and J shed 4 bases, with 5 bases lying between them. Germline values: CDR1 MGHDK, CDR2 SYGVNS. CDR3 length equals 13 residues. The CDR3 here is CASSELGGNTIYF. The CDR3 DNA reads TGTGCCAGCAGTGAATTGGGAGGAAACACCATATATTTT.

The chain combines TRBV5-1 with TRBJ2-6, with no clear D. CDR1 is SGHRS, CDR2 YFSETQ, per germline. V was trimmed by 0 bases and J by 2 bases, leaving 15 bases between them. CDR3 length equals 18 residues. The CDR3 sequence: CASSLALQDLPGANVLTF. The CDR3 bases are TGCGCCAGCAGCTTGGCTCTCCAGGATCTTCCTGGGGCCAACGTCCTGACTTTC.

The chain links TRBV5-4 to TRBJ2-1, with D perhaps TRBD2 (5 bases). This CDR3 region has 12 residues. The V gene's germline CDR1 is SGHNT and CDR2 YYREEE (reference sequence). V lost 5 bases to trimming and J lost 7 bases, with 10 bases between them. The CDR3 spells CASSRTGNEQFF. CDR3 sequence (DNA): TGTGCCAGCAGTCGGACGGGGAATGAGCAGTTCTTC.

This chain connects TRBV9 to TRBJ2-3, with D possibly matching TRBD2 (5 bases). This CDR3 comprises 13 residues. The germline V and J ends were trimmed by 4 bases and 7 bases, with 13 bases remaining between them. Germline CDR1 reads SGDLS; CDR2 reads YYNGEE. CDR3 nucleotide sequence: TGTGCCAGCAGCCCCGTAGCGAGAAATACGCAGTATTTT. It codes for CASSPVARNTQYF.

The chain recombines TRBV30 with TRBJ2-1; D is possibly TRBD2 (5 bases). The V end was cut by 0 bases, the J end by 9 bases, with 12 bases between. From germline, CDR1 is GTSNPN and CDR2 SVGIG (reference sequence). The CDR3 runs 13 residues. CDR3: CAWSVNVAGEQFF. CDR3 in DNA: TGTGCCTGGAGTGTGAATGTGGCGGGTGAGCAGTTCTTC.

This clone was picked up one time. This CDR3 reads CASSSGSGRETQYF. The CDR3 bases are TGCGCCAGCAGCTCTGGTTCGGGTAGGGAGACCCAGTACTTC. The V call is TRBV5-1, the J call TRBJ2-5; unclear D gene. The V gene lost 3 bases and the J gene lost 5 bases, with 14 bases spanning the gap. The germline CDR1 and CDR2 sequences are SGHRS and YFSETQ. This CDR3 region has 14 residues.

The chain carries TRBV2 and TRBJ2-3; D might be TRBD1 or TRBD2, each matching 6 bases. The CDR3 runs 15 residues. Trimming took 4 bases from V and 1 from J, leaving 12 bases between them. Germline-derived CDR1 and CDR2 are SNHLY and FYNNEI. CDR3 bases: TGTGCCAGCAGTGGGGGGGCGAGGGGCACAGATACGCAGTATTTT. Its translation: CASSGGARGTDTQYF.

The V call is TRBV6-1, the J call TRBJ1-6; tentatively, D is TRBD1 (6 bases). The germline V gene encodes CDR1 MNHNS and CDR2 SASEGT. V was pared by 6 bases and J by 9 bases, with 18 bases between. This CDR3 is 15 amino acids long. The chain's CDR3 is CASSLAAGAGSPLHF. DNA of the CDR3: TGTGCCAGCAGCTTAGCAGCAGGGGCGGGTTCACCCCTCCACTTT.

The chain links TRBV20-1 to TRBJ2-5; no clear D. V was trimmed by 4 bases and J by 4 bases, leaving 7 bases between them. Germline V CDR1 and CDR2: DFQATT, SNEGSKA (reference sequence). The CDR3 contains 11 residues. CDR3 in amino acids: CSAKDGETQYF. In DNA, the CDR3 is TGCAGTGCTAAGGACGGAGAGACCCAGTACTTC.